Listed below are T cell receptor beta chains from one sample, sequenced in a study of blood T cell repertoires in COVID-19. TCRdb's table, derived via immunoSEQ multiplex PCR, lists solely in-frame clones and lacks some. Here the sample spans 160,000 or so clones, around 80% being singletons. What was sequenced was peripheral blood. The source of these receptors is a woman older than 75 with acute or convalescent COVID-19. The CDR3 runs from the conserved cysteine through the conserved F or W. A D gene is named only where the DNA matches it firmly. The listing skips clone size in some rows; elsewhere it reads once, few, many or a size class.

TRBJ2-1,.,TRBV5-1,.,CASSLETGEVYNEQFF,TGCGCCAGCAGCTTGGAAACGGGAGAGGTCTACAATGAGCAGTTCTTC
TRBJ2-2,.,TRBV3-1/TRBV3-2,.,CASSQRGTTGELFF,TGTGCCAGCAGCCAGAGGGGGACCACCGGGGAGCTGTTTTTT
TRBJ2-1,.,TRBV19,TRBD2,CASSQKGTSGTLYNEQFF,TGTGCCAGTAGTCAAAAAGGGACTAGCGGAACCCTTTACAATGAGCAGTTCTTC
TRBJ1-1,.,TRBV3-1/TRBV3-2,.,CASSQAITEVTEAFF,TGTGCCAGCAGCCAAGCCATTACTGAGGTCACTGAAGCTTTCTTT
TRBJ1-3,once,TRBV12-5,.,CASGLGQGNTIYF,TGTGCTAGTGGTCTGGGGCAGGGAAACACCATATATTTT
TRBJ1-2,once,TRBV25-1,.,CASSEAGGYGYTF,TGTGCCAGCAGTGAGGCGGGGGGCTATGGCTACACCTTC
TRBJ2-7,.,TRBV18,TRBD1,CASSPSQGPYEQYF,TGTGCCAGCTCACCATCACAGGGGCCCTACGAGCAGTACTTC
TRBJ2-1,.,TRBV19,.,CASSTLLSSYNEQFF,TGTGCCAGTAGTACCCTTCTGAGCTCCTACAATGAGCAGTTCTTC
TRBJ1-5,.,TRBV19,.,CASRATSGYQPQHF,TGTGCCAGTAGAGCTACTTCAGGTTATCAGCCCCAGCATTTT
TRBJ1-6,.,TRBV10-2,TRBD1,CASFTGTGGNSPLHF,TGCGCCAGCTTCACCGGGACAGGGGGTAATTCACCCCTCCACTTT
TRBJ2-7,.,TRBV5-1,TRBD1,CASSTRTGPFPQYF,TGCGCCAGCAGCACACGGACAGGGCCCTTTCCGCAGTACTTC
TRBJ2-7,.,TRBV2,TRBD1,CASRAGTGGDEQYF,TGTGCCAGCAGGGCCGGGACAGGGGGCGACGAGCAGTACTTC
TRBJ1-4,many,TRBV6-1,TRBD1,CASSEGTGGGEKLFF,TGTGCCAGCAGTGAAGGGACAGGGGGAGGTGAAAAACTGTTTTTT
TRBJ2-5,.,TRBV5-4,.,CASSSRVLETQYF,TGTGCCAGCAGCTCGCGGGTTTTAGAGACCCAGTACTTC
TRBJ2-5,.,TRBV3-1/TRBV3-2,TRBD1,CASSKRTGTGGAQYF,TGTGCCAGCAGCAAAAGGACCGGGACAGGGGGGGCCCAGTACTTC
TRBJ2-1,.,TRBV9,.,CASSRVYNEQFF,TGTGCCAGCAGCCGAGTCTACAATGAGCAGTTCTTC
TRBJ2-7,once,TRBV28,TRBD2,CASTIAGIGYEQYF,TGTGCCAGCACCATAGCGGGAATAGGATACGAGCAGTACTTC
TRBJ1-2,.,TRBV19,TRBD1,CASSVGQGRYGYTF,TGTGCCAGTAGTGTAGGACAGGGAAGATATGGCTACACCTTC
TRBJ2-1,.,TRBV19,TRBD2,CASRSPMGLPANNEQFF,TGTGCCAGTAGAAGCCCCATGGGACTACCGGCTAACAATGAGCAGTTCTTC
TRBJ1-2,.,TRBV4-1,TRBD1,CASSQDRDRNYGYTF,TGCGCCAGCAGCCAAGATAGGGACAGGAACTATGGCTACACCTTC
TRBJ2-7,.,TRBV28,.,CASREGSGRLVEQYF,TGTGCCAGCAGGGAGGGGTCAGGGAGGTTGGTGGAGCAGTACTTC
TRBJ2-6,.,TRBV7-9,.,CATPWVESSGANVLTF,TGTGCCACCCCGTGGGTGGAGAGCTCTGGGGCCAACGTCCTGACTTTC
TRBJ1-1,few,TRBV5-1,TRBD1,CASSYRGPTGSAFF,TGCGCCAGCAGCTACCGGGGGCCGACAGGGTCGGCTTTCTTT
TRBJ2-2,.,TRBV27,TRBD2,CASILVRLRQTGTRGTGELFF,TGTGCCAGCATCTTAGTTCGACTCAGACAGACCGGGACTAGGGGGACCGGGGAGCTGTTTTTT
TRBJ1-4,few,TRBV19,TRBD1,CASSRRDRGTLGRKLFF,TGTGCCAGTAGTAGGCGGGACAGGGGTACCTTGGGAAGAAAACTGTTTTTT
TRBJ1-2,.,TRBV6-5,.,CASSYSGPLGNDGYTF,TGTGCCAGCAGTTACTCGGGGCCTTTGGGGAATGATGGCTACACCTTC
TRBJ2-7,.,TRBV2,.,CASQGTPSSYEQYF,TGTGCCAGCCAAGGGACACCGAGCTCCTACGAGCAGTACTTC
TRBJ1-2,few,TRBV28,.,CASSRRGGEEGYTF,TGTGCCAGCAGCCGCCGGGGTGGGGAGGAGGGCTACACCTTC
TRBJ1-2,once,TRBV6-5,TRBD1,CASSMGDRGFRGYTF,TGTGCCAGCAGTATGGGGGACAGGGGATTTCGTGGCTACACCTTC
TRBJ2-7,.,TRBV7-8,TRBD1,CASSPGRTGGSFEQYF,TGTGCCAGCAGCCCCGGACGGACAGGGGGCTCTTTCGAGCAGTACTTC
TRBJ1-2,once,TRBV7-2,.,CASSSRQAYGYTF,TGTGCCAGCAGCTCGCGGCAAGCCTATGGCTACACCTTC
TRBJ2-5,.,TRBV18,TRBD1,CASSPPGTGETQYF,TGTGCCAGCTCACCACCGGGGACAGGGGAGACCCAGTACTTC
TRBJ2-1,.,TRBV2,TRBD1,CASSERDRGGNEQFF,TGTGCCAGCAGTGAAAGGGACAGGGGAGGTAATGAGCAGTTCTTC
TRBJ1-2,once,TRBV2,TRBD1,CASWGTGDSGYTF,TGTGCCAGCTGGGGTACAGGGGACTCTGGCTACACCTTC
TRBJ2-7,.,TRBV19,.,CASSPGAGAYEQYF,TGTGCCAGTAGCCCCGGGGCAGGGGCCTACGAGCAGTACTTC
TRBJ2-7,.,TRBV11-2,.,CASSLSLRSGQYF,TGTGCCAGCAGCTTATCGCTCCGGAGTGGGCAGTACTTC
TRBJ2-3,.,TRBV7-2,TRBD2,CASSPTGGDTQYF,TGTGCCAGCAGCCCCACGGGGGGAGATACGCAGTATTTT
TRBJ2-1,.,TRBV2,TRBD1,CASNLRQGRNEQFF,TGTGCCAGCAACCTACGACAGGGGCGCAATGAGCAGTTCTTC
TRBJ2-7,.,TRBV5-5,.,CASSLQGGTSSYEQYF,TGTGCCAGCAGCTTGCAGGGGGGTACCAGCTCCTACGAGCAGTACTTC
TRBJ2-5,.,TRBV11-2,TRBD2,CASSTSWEGTQYF,TGTGCCAGCAGCACTTCGTGGGAGGGGACCCAGTACTTC
TRBJ2-5,.,TRBV12-3/TRBV12-4,TRBD2,CASRSAGGQTQYF,TGTGCCAGCAGATCAGCGGGGGGCCAGACCCAGTACTTC